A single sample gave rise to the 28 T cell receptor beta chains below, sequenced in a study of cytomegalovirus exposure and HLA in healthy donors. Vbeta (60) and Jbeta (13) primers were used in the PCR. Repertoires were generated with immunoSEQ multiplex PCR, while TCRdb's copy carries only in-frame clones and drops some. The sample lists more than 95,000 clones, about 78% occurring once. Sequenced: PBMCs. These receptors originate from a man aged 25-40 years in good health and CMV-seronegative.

The CDR3: CASSIRLAYNEQFF. The CDR3 DNA is TGTGCCAGCAGCATTCGGCTAGCCTACAATGAGCAGTTCTTC. This chain uses TRBV6-5 with TRBJ2-1; D remains unclear. Germline CDR1 MNHEY, CDR2 SVGAGI. CDR3 size: 14 residues. The V end lost 6 bases, the J end lost 2 bases, and 11 bases lay between the germline ends.

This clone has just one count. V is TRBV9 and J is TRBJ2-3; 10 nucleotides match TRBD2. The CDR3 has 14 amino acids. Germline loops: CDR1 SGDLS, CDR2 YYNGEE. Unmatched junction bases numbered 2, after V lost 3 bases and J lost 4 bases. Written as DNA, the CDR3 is TGTGCCAGCAGCGCTCTAGCGGGGGCAGATACGCAGTATTTT. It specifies CASSALAGADTQYF.

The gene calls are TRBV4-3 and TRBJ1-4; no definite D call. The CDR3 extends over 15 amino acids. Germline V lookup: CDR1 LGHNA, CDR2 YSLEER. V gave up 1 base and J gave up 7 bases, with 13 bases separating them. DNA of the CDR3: TGCGCCAGCAGCCAAGCCAGAGGAGTCGGTGAAAAACTGTTTTTT. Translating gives CASSQARGVGEKLFF.

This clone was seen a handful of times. The CDR3 loop reads CASSLIGGNTEAFF. The CDR3 DNA follows: TGTGCCAGCAGTTTGATAGGGGGGAACACTGAAGCTTTCTTT. The rearrangement links TRBV2 to TRBJ1-1; tentative D call: TRBD1 (6 bases). Germline values: CDR1 SNHLY, CDR2 FYNNEI. This CDR3 region has 14 residues. V lost 5 bases and J 1 base, leaving 11 bases between the germline ends.

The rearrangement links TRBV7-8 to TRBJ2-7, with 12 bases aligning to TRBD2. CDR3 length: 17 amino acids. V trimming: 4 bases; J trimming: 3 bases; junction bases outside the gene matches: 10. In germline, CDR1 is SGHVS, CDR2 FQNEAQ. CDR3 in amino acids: CASSSGLAGGAYYEQYF. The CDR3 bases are TGTGCCAGCAGCTCGGGACTAGCGGGCGGGGCTTACTACGAGCAGTACTTC.

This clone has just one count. CDR3 amino acids: CASSTEGQKYYGYTF. For the CDR3, the DNA is TGTGCCAGTAGTACCGAGGGACAGAAGTACTATGGCTACACCTTC. The rearrangement joins TRBV19 to TRBJ1-2; 7 bases map to TRBD1. With V trimmed by 4 bases and J by 3 bases, 8 bases remained unmatched. Germline CDR1 LNHDA, CDR2 SQIVND (reference sequence). The CDR3 runs 15 residues.

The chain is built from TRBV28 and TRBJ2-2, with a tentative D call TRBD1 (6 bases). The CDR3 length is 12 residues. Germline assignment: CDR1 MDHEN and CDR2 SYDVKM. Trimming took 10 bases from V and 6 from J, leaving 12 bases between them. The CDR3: CATGQLAGELFF. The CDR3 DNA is TGTGCCACCGGACAGCTGGCCGGGGAGCTGTTTTTT.

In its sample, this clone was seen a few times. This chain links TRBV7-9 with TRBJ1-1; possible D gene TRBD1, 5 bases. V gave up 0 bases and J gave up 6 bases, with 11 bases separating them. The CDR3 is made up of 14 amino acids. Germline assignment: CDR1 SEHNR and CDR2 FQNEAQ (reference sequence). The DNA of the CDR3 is TGTGCCAGCAGCTTAGCTCCCAGGGATTCTGAAGCTTTCTTT. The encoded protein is CASSLAPRDSEAFF.

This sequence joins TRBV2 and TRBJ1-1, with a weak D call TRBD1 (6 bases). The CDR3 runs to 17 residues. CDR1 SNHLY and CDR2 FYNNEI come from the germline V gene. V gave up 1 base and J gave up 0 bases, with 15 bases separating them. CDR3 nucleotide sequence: TGTGCCAGCAGTGAAGAAAGGGACACTAATATGAACACTGAAGCTTTCTTT. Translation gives CASSEERDTNMNTEAFF.

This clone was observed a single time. CDR3 loop: CASSQGIRTGLRGYTF. CDR3 in DNA: TGCGCCAGCAGCCAGGGAATTCGGACAGGGCTGCGTGGCTACACCTTC. This chain connects TRBV4-3 to TRBJ1-2; TRBD1 aligns across 8 bases. The V segment lost 3 bases and the J segment 7 bases; nucleotides outside the gene matches: 13. CDR3 length: 16 residues. CDR1 and CDR2 (germline): LGHNA, YSLEER.

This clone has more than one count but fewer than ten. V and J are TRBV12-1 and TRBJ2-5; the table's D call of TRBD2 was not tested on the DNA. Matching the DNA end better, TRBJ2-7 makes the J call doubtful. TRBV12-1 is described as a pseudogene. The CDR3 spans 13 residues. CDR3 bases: TGTGCCAGCAGCTGTTCGCGGTCCTACGAGCAGTACTTC. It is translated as CASSCSRSYEQYF.

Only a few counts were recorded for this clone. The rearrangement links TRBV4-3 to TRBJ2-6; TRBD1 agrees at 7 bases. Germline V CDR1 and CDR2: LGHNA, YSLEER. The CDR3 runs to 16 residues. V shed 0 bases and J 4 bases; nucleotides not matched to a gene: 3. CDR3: CASSQETGSGANVLTF. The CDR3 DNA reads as TGCGCCAGCAGCCAAGAGACAGGGTCCGGGGCCAACGTCCTGACTTTC.

CDR3 loop: CASSGLTGFTAPLHF. Here the CDR3 DNA reads TGTGCCAGCAGTGGGCTGACAGGATTCACGGCACCCCTCCACTTT. The rearrangement joins TRBV25-1 to TRBJ1-6; a weak D match, TRBD1 (6 bases). The V gene lost 4 bases and the J gene lost 11 bases, with 18 bases spanning the gap. Germline lookup yields CDR1 MGHDK and CDR2 SYGVNS. CDR3 length: 15 residues.

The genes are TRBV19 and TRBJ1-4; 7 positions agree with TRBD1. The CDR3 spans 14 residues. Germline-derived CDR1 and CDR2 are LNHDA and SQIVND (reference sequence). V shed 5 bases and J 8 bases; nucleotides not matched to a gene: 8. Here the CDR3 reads CASSSTGSAEKLFF. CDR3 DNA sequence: TGTGCCAGTAGTTCGACAGGGTCAGCGGAAAAACTGTTTTTT.

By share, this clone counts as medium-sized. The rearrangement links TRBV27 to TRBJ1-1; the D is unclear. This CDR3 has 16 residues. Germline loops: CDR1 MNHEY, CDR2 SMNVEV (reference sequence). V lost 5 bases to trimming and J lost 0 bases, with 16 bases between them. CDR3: CASSPTGRYLNTEAFF. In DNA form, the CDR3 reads TGTGCCAGCAGTCCGACTGGTCGATACTTGAACACTGAAGCTTTCTTT.

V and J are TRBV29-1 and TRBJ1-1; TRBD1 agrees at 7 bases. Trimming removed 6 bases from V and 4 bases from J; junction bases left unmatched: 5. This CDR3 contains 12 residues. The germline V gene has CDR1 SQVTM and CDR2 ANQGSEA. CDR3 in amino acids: CSVLAGGTEAFF. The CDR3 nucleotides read TGCAGCGTGTTAGCAGGGGGCACTGAAGCTTTCTTT.

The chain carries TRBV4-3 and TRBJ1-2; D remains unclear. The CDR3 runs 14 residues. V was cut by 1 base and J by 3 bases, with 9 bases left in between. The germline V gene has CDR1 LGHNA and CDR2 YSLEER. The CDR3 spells CASSQVTSDYGYTF. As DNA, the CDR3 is TGCGCCAGCAGCCAAGTAACCAGTGACTATGGCTACACCTTC.

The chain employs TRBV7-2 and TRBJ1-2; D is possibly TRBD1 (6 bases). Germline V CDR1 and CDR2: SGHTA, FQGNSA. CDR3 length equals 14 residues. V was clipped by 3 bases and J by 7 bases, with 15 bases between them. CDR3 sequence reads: CASSLGDTRAGYTF. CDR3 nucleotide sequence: TGTGCCAGCAGCTTGGGGGACACCCGCGCTGGCTACACCTTC.

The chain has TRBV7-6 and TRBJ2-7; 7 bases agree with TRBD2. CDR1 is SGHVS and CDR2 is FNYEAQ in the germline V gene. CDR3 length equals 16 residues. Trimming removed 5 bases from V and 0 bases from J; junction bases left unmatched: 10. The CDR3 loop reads CASSPQTSISSYEQYF. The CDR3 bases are TGTGCCAGCAGCCCGCAGACTAGCATAAGCTCCTACGAGCAGTACTTC.

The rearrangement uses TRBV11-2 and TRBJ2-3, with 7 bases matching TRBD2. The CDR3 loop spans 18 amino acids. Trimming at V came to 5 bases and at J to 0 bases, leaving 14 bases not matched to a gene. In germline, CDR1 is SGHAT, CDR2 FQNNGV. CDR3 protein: CASSNPTSHVISTDTQYF. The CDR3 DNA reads TGTGCCAGCAGCAACCCGACTAGCCACGTTATAAGCACAGATACGCAGTATTTT.

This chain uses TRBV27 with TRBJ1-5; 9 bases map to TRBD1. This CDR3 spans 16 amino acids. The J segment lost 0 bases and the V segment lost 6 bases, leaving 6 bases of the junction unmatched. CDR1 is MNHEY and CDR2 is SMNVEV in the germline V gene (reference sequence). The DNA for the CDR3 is TGTGCCAGCAGACTCGGGACAGGGTATAGCAATCAGCCCCAGCATTTT. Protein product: CASRLGTGYSNQPQHF.

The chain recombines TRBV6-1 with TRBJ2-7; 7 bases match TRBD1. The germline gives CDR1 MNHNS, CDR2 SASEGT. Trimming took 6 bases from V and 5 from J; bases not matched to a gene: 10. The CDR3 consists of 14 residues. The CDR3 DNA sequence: TGTGCCAGCAGCGTAGACAGGGTGAGCGACGAGCAGTACTTC. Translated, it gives CASSVDRVSDEQYF.

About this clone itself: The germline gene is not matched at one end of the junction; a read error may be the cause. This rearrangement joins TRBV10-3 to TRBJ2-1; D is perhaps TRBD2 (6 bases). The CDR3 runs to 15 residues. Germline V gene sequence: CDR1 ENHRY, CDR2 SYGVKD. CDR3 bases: TGTGCCACCTTTCACGCGGGAAGCTCCTGCAATGAGCAGTTCTTC. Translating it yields CATFHAGSSCNEQFF.

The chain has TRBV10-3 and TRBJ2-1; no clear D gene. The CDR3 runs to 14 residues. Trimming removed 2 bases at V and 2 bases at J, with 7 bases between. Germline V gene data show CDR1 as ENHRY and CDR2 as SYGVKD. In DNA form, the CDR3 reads TGTGCCATCAGTGAGGGAGTCGCCTACAATGAGCAGTTCTTC. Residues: CAISEGVAYNEQFF.

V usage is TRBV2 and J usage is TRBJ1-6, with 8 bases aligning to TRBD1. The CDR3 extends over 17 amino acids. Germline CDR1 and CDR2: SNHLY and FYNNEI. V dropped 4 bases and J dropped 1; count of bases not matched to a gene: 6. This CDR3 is CASSVGRGQSYNSPLHF. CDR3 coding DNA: TGTGCCAGCAGTGTCGGCAGGGGGCAATCCTATAATTCACCCCTCCACTTT.

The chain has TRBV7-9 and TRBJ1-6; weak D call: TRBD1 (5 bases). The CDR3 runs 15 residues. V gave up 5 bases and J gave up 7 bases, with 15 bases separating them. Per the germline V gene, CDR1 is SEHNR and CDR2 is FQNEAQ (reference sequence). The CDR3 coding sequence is TGTGCCAGCAGCCCGCGGGACGGGCGCAATTCACCCCTCCACTTT. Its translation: CASSPRDGRNSPLHF.

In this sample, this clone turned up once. The CDR3 DNA sequence: TGTGCCAGCTCACCGGGACAGGGAGTGCCCTACGAGCAGTACTTC. This encodes CASSPGQGVPYEQYF. V usage is TRBV18 and J usage is TRBJ2-7; TRBD1 matches 9 bases. The CDR3 length is 15 residues. V gave up 3 bases and J gave up 2 bases; unmatched junction bases: 5. CDR1 and CDR2 (germline): KGHSH, LQKENI. Complete variable domain (other parts from reference TRBV18 and TRBJ2-7): NAGVMQNPRHLVRRRGQEARLRCSPMKGHSHVYWYRQLPEEGLKFMVYLQKENIIDESGMPKERFSAEFPKEGPSILRIQQVVRGDSAAYFCASSPGQGVPYEQYFGPGTRLTVT.

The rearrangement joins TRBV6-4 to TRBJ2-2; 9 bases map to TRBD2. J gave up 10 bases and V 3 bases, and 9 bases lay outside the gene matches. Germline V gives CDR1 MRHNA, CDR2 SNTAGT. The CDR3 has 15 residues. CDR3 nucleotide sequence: TGTGCCAGCAGTGAGAGTAGCGGGGGCGTGGAGGAGCTGTTTTTT. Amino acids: CASSESSGGVEELFF.